These 27 T cell receptor beta chains originate from one sample sequenced in a study of T and B cells in COVID-19 patients. TRB was amplified from about 250-500 ng of blood genomic DNA. TRB rearrangements were amplified by multiplex PCR with BIOMED2 TRB-A/B primers. A single record per CDR3 protein comes from TCRdb applying MiXCR to the multiplex PCR reads. The sample shows roughly 7,200 distinct CDR3 sequences, 20% to 30% of them seen only once. Sequencing was done on a sample of blood. These receptors were collected from a human donor with active COVID-19.

In this sample, this clonotype turned up once. The chain recombines TRBV6-1 with TRBJ2-1; 11 positions agree with TRBD2. V trimming: 8 bases; J trimming: 4 bases; junction bases outside the gene matches: 13. CDR1 is MNHNS, CDR2 SASEGT, per germline. The CDR3 has 17 residues. DNA of the CDR3: TGTGCCAGCCGGAGGGGAGCTAGCGGGAGGCCGTACAATGAGCAGTTCTTC. Protein sequence: CASRRGASGRPYNEQFF.

This clonotype is deemed medium-sized (0.01 to 0.1%). The chain links TRBV19 to TRBJ2-1; D unclear. This CDR3 region has 11 residues. Trimming pared 3 bases from V and 6 bases from J, leaving 3 bases between. CDR1 and CDR2 (germline): LNHDA, SQIVND (reference sequence). The CDR3 DNA reads as TGTGCCAGTAGTATGATCAATGAGCAGTTCTTC. This codes for CASSMINEQFF.

This clonotype is judged medium-sized. This sequence joins TRBV5-6 and TRBJ2-3; TRBD2 might be the D (5 bases). The V end lost 5 bases, the J end lost 2 bases, and 9 bases lay between the germline ends. Germline V gene data show CDR1 as SGHDT and CDR2 as YYEEEE. CDR3 length equals 13 residues. CDR3 sequence: CASRAESTDTQYF. CDR3 DNA: TGTGCCAGCAGAGCGGAGTCCACAGATACGCAGTATTTT.

As to this clonotype: Mismatch with germline at one junction end may stem from a read error. The CDR3: CASSLGLAVVYNEQLF. As DNA, the CDR3 is TGTGCCAGCAGCTTAGGACTAGCCGTAGTCTACAATGAGCAGCTCTTC. This rearrangement joins TRBV7-9 to TRBJ2-1; 7 bases are a match to TRBD2. This CDR3 region has 16 residues. Germline loops: CDR1 SEHNR, CDR2 FQNEAQ (reference sequence). Supplemented by reference TRBV7-9 and TRBJ2-1, the full variable domain reads DTGVSQNPRHKITKRGQNVTFRCDPISEHNRLYWYRQTLGQGPEFLTYFQNEAQLEKSRLLSDRFSAERPKGSFSTLEIQRTEQGDSAMYLCASSLGLAVVYNEQLFGPGTRLTVL.

This clonotype is labeled medium-sized. V usage is TRBV6-1 and J usage is TRBJ1-3; a weak D match, TRBD1 (5 bases). In germline, CDR1 is MNHNS, CDR2 SASEGT. The CDR3 covers 16 residues. Between the trimmed V and J ends, which lost 1 base and 1 base, there was a span of 11 bases. CDR3 sequence reads: CASSEGGRGSGNTIYF. The CDR3 nucleotides are TGTGCCAGCAGTGAAGGAGGGAGGGGATCTGGAAACACCATATATTTT.

This clonotype has more than one count but fewer than ten. The chain combines TRBV7-2 with TRBJ2-7; weak D call: TRBD2 (6 bases). CDR1 is SGHTA, CDR2 FQGNSA, per germline. The V gene lost 5 bases and the J gene lost 2 bases, with 13 bases spanning the gap. The CDR3 contains 14 residues. As DNA, the CDR3 is TGTGCCAGCAGCCTTGGGACTCAACCCTACGAGCAGTACTTC. This sequence encodes CASSLGTQPYEQYF.

This clonotype has a count of ten or more. CDR3 sequence reads: CATSRRTTGSGANVLTF. The CDR3, as DNA: TGTGCCACCAGTAGACGGACCACCGGGTCTGGGGCCAACGTCCTGACTTTC. The gene calls are TRBV15 and TRBJ2-6; D is unclear. CDR1 and CDR2 from the germline V gene are LNHNV and YYDKDF (reference sequence). CDR3 size: 17 residues. V lost 6 bases to trimming and J lost 1 base, with 16 bases between them.

The CDR3 here is CASSYTDRGGYGYTF. CDR3 nucleotide sequence: TGTGCCAGCAGCTATACAGACAGGGGTGGCTATGGCTACACCTTC. The V call is TRBV5-4, the J call TRBJ1-2, with TRBD1 matching over 8 bases. Germline CDR1 is SGHNT and CDR2 is YYREEE (reference sequence). J gave up 4 bases and V 3 bases, and 8 bases lay outside the gene matches. The CDR3 totals 15 residues.

This clonotype was seen a handful of times. The chain recombines TRBV12-3 or TRBV12-4 with TRBJ2-7, with TRBD2 matching over 13 bases. With V trimmed by 6 bases and J by 3 bases, 5 bases remained unmatched. The CDR3 loop spans 15 amino acids. The CDR3 protein is CASRNGLAGVYEQYF. In nucleotides, the CDR3 is TGTGCCAGCAGAAATGGACTAGCGGGAGTCTACGAGCAGTACTTC.

Only a few counts were recorded for this clonotype. The V call is TRBV15, the J call TRBJ1-4; D might be TRBD1 (5 bases). Germline V gene sequence: CDR1 LNHNV, CDR2 YYDKDF (reference sequence). The CDR3 totals 14 residues. Trimming cost V 6 bases and J 2 bases, with 10 bases left between them. CDR3 in DNA: TGTGCCACCAGGAGCAGGGCGACTAATGAAAAACTGTTTTTT. This gives the protein CATRSRATNEKLFF.

This clonotype is labeled medium-sized (0.01 to 0.1%). The chain employs TRBV5-4 and TRBJ2-1, with a weak D call TRBD2 (5 bases). The germline V gene encodes CDR1 SGHNT and CDR2 YYREEE (reference sequence). This CDR3 is built from 15 residues. V was cut by 4 bases and J by 3 bases, with 14 bases left in between. The CDR3 nucleotides are TGTGCCAGCAGCCCGGCCGGAGGCAACTACAATGAGCAGTTCTTC. This sequence encodes CASSPAGGNYNEQFF. Variable domain in full (rest from reference TRBV5-4 and TRBJ2-1): ETGVTQSPTHLIKTRGQQVTLRCSSQSGHNTVSWYQQALGQGPQFIFQYYREEENGRGNFPPRFSGLQFPNYSSELNVNALELDDSALYLCASSPAGGNYNEQFFGPGTRLTVL.

This chain uses TRBV11-3 with TRBJ2-3; 14 positions agree with TRBD2. V lost 5 bases, J lost 1 base, and 5 bases stayed unmatched. In germline, CDR1 is SGHNT, CDR2 YENEEA. CDR3 length: 17 amino acids. CDR3 DNA sequence: TGTGCCAGCAGCCGGGGACTAGCGGGAGTGTGCACAGATACGCAGTATTTT. Amino acids: CASSRGLAGVCTDTQYF. Filled out from reference TRBV11-3 and TRBJ2-3, the complete variable domain reads EAGVVQSPRYKIIEKKQPVAFWCNPISGHNTLYWYLQNLGQGPELLIRYENEEAVDDSQLPKDRFSAERLKGVDSTLKIQPAELGDSAVYLCASSRGLAGVCTDTQYFGPGTRLTVL.

This clonotype is deemed medium-sized. The chain has TRBV27 and TRBJ2-1; 7 bases are a match to TRBD1. The CDR3 length is 16 residues. CDR1 MNHEY and CDR2 SMNVEV come from the germline V gene (reference sequence). The V segment lost 3 bases and the J segment 4 bases; nucleotides outside the gene matches: 9. The CDR3 loop reads CASSFRQGTGYNEQFF. DNA for the CDR3: TGTGCCAGCAGTTTTCGACAGGGAACGGGTTACAATGAGCAGTTCTTC.

This clonotype was picked up a small number of times. The rearrangement links TRBV7-9 to TRBJ2-2; D is perhaps TRBD1 or TRBD2 (5 bases each). The CDR3 is 16 amino acids. The germline V and J ends were trimmed by 5 bases and 6 bases, with 19 bases remaining between them. Germline V CDR1 and CDR2: SEHNR, FQNEAQ (reference sequence). The CDR3 loop is CASSAPRQGGSGELFF. CDR3 in DNA: TGTGCCAGCAGCGCCCCTCGGCAGGGCGGGTCCGGGGAGCTGTTTTTT.

This clonotype is classed as medium-sized (0.01 to 0.1%). The chain has TRBV11-3 and TRBJ2-1, with D perhaps matching TRBD1 or TRBD2 (6 bases each). Trimming took off 7 bases at V and 4 bases at J, with 17 bases between the two ends. CDR1 SGHNT and CDR2 YENEEA come from the germline V gene. This CDR3 contains 15 residues. CDR3 residues: CASTRRRGEYNEQFF. DNA for the CDR3: TGTGCCAGCACCCGCCGGAGGGGGGAATACAATGAGCAGTTCTTC.

This clonotype has more than one count but fewer than ten. A read error may account for a junction end that differs from germline. The chain couples TRBV5-5 to TRBJ1-2, with 9 bases aligning to TRBD1. This CDR3 comprises 13 residues. Germline V lookup: CDR1 SGHKS, CDR2 YYEKEE (reference sequence). The CDR3 coding sequence is TGTGCCAGCAGCTTGCTGGGACAGGGACCCTCCTACTTC. This codes for CASSLLGQGPSYF.

In its sample, this clonotype ranks as medium-sized. The genes are TRBV19 and TRBJ2-3; a weak D match, TRBD2 (5 bases). Germline assignment: CDR1 LNHDA and CDR2 SQIVND (reference sequence). Trimming left V 4 bases short and J 2 bases short, with 13 bases between. The CDR3 has 15 residues. The CDR3 coding sequence is TGTGCCAGTAGTAACGGGATGGGATCCACAGATACGCAGTATTTT. Translated, it gives CASSNGMGSTDTQYF.

This clonotype came up a few times. Here the CDR3 reads CASSSPGLAYNEQFF. CDR3 bases: TGTGCCAGCAGCTCCCCGGGACTAGCTTACAATGAGCAGTTCTTC. This chain uses TRBV5-6 with TRBJ2-1; 9 bases align to TRBD2. The V gene's germline CDR1 is SGHDT and CDR2 YYEEEE. J lost 4 bases, V lost 3 bases, and 5 bases had no gene match. The CDR3 has 15 amino acids.

This clonotype was picked up a small number of times. J is TRBJ1-5 and V is TRBV15; D might be TRBD1 (5 bases). CDR3 length: 12 amino acids. The ends were cut back, 1 base at V and 12 bases at J, with 10 bases in the middle. Per germline, CDR1 LNHNV and CDR2 YYDKDF (reference sequence). The CDR3 sequence: CATSRVGRDQHF. The CDR3 DNA follows: TGTGCCACCAGCAGAGTCGGCAGGGACCAGCATTTT.

This chain uses TRBV4-3 with TRBJ1-6, with D perhaps matching TRBD1 (6 bases). V was trimmed by 3 bases and J by 11 bases, leaving 29 bases between them. The CDR3 has 19 residues. From germline, CDR1 is LGHNA and CDR2 YSLEER. The CDR3 DNA reads as TGCGCCAGCAGCCAGCGCTTAAACAGGGAGAGGGGTACAATGGCACCCCTCCACTTT. It is translated as CASSQRLNRERGTMAPLHF.

This sequence joins TRBV19 and TRBJ1-5; D unresolved. Germline V lookup: CDR1 LNHDA, CDR2 SQIVND (reference sequence). The V gene lost 8 bases and the J gene lost 3 bases, with 17 bases spanning the gap. The length of the CDR3 is 15 residues. Here the CDR3 reads CASLRREYNNQPQHF. CDR3 nucleotide sequence: TGTGCCAGTCTAAGACGAGAATATAACAATCAGCCCCAGCATTTT. The full variable domain, completed using reference TRBV19 and TRBJ1-5, is DGGITQSPKYLFRKEGQNVTLSCEQNLNHDAMYWYRQDPGQGLRLIYYSQIVNDFQKGDIAEGYSVSREKKESFPLTVTSAQKNPTAFYLCASLRREYNNQPQHFGDGTRLSIL.

The chain carries TRBV5-6 and TRBJ1-5; D is undetermined. The CDR3 covers 14 residues. V was shortened by 8 bases and J by 1 base, with 13 bases between the two germline ends. Germline assignment: CDR1 SGHDT and CDR2 YYEEEE. Written as DNA, the CDR3 is TGTGCCAGTATGAGGAGACAAAGCAATCAGCCCCAGCATTTT. Its translation is CASMRRQSNQPQHF.

As DNA, the CDR3 is TGTGCCAGCAGTCTAACCAGGGGAGAGGGTCAGCCCCAGCATTTT. Translating gives CASSLTRGEGQPQHF. V is TRBV6-2 or TRBV6-3 and J is TRBJ1-5; TRBD1 is a possible D gene (6 bases). Trimming removed 5 bases from V and 6 bases from J, with 17 bases in between. Per germline, CDR1 MNHEY and CDR2 SVGEGT. The CDR3 has 15 residues.

The rearrangement links TRBV6-2 or TRBV6-3 to TRBJ2-5; 10 nucleotides line up with TRBD2. The DNA end lines up better with TRBJ2-7; the J call may be wrong. From germline, CDR1 is MNHEY and CDR2 SVGEGT. The CDR3 contains 16 residues. CDR3 residues: CASSYSIGLAAIEQYF. CDR3 DNA: TGTGCCAGCAGTTACTCTATCGGACTAGCGGCGATCGAGCAGTACTTC.

By its share, this clonotype is medium-sized. The chain joins TRBV6-5 to TRBJ2-6, with D unclear. Germline V gives CDR1 MNHEY, CDR2 SVGAGI. Trimming removed 6 bases from V and 0 bases from J, with 9 bases in between. The CDR3 has 15 residues. DNA for the CDR3: TGTGCCAGCAGCCCCCAATTCTCTGGGGCCAACGTCCTGACTTTC. Amino acids: CASSPQFSGANVLTF.

This CDR3 reads CASSPLTSGRDMGNEQFF. CDR3 coding DNA: TGTGCCAGCAGCCCCCTGACTAGCGGGAGGGATATGGGGAATGAGCAGTTCTTC. The chain links TRBV4-2 to TRBJ2-1, with 14 bases matching TRBD2. The CDR3 sequence is 18 residues long. Per the germline V gene, CDR1 is LGHNA and CDR2 is YNFKEQ. The V segment lost 4 bases and the J segment 7 bases; nucleotides outside the gene matches: 12.

This clonotype was counted a few times. The chain combines TRBV5-4 with TRBJ2-5; the D gene is possibly TRBD1 (6 bases). The CDR3 length is 13 residues. V gave up 5 bases and J gave up 1 base, with 9 bases separating them. In germline, CDR1 is SGHNT, CDR2 YYREEE (reference sequence). CDR3 protein: CASSDRIQETQYF. Here the CDR3 DNA reads TGTGCCAGCAGTGACAGGATCCAAGAGACCCAGTACTTC.